The clone carrying this T cell receptor (beta chain) showed up many times. This entry belongs to a study of Graves' ophthalmopathy and Graves' hyperthyroidism. Stable hyperthyroidism was defined by absence of ophthalmopathy within 18 months of follow-up. V lost 5 bases and J lost 6, with 19 bases in between. This CDR3 has 15 amino acids. Germline CDR1 and CDR2: MDHEN and SYDVKM. RNA transcripts were the source from which TCR beta CDR3 regions were amplified. The authors performed first-round RT-PCR with HTBI primers and then a second-round multiplex PCR. TCRdb called the multiplex PCR reads again in MiXCR, with one record for every CDR3 protein. The sample includes about 390,000 distinct CDR3 sequences, about 17% of them seen just once.

The chain recombines TRBV28 with TRBJ1-2; D not certain. Sequenced: peripheral blood. The TCR sequence derives from an adult woman with stable Graves' hyperthyroidism. The CDR3 loop reads CASSPTRGRTHGYTF. CDR3 coding DNA: TGTGCCAGCAGTCCAACTCGGGGTAGAACCCATGGCTACACCTTC.